The clone carrying this T cell receptor beta chain appeared a single time. Its antigen is unknown. Assay: immunoSEQ multiplex PCR; the TCRdb copy retains only in-frame clones and omits some. Of roughly 100,000 clones in the sample, about nine tenths were seen once. This sample is drawn from a study of identifying expanded T cells in peripheral blood. General study points: Around 1.2 clones differed between technical replicates, versus about 17 and 20 over time. Clone count variance between roughly 2-week samples rose with total template count.

Germline V lookup: CDR1 SGHVS, CDR2 FQNEAQ. The V and J ends lost 5 bases and 0 bases respectively, with 11 bases between them. The CDR3 runs to 14 residues. The source is a person aged 18 to 70 in good health. V and J are TRBV7-8 and TRBJ2-7; tentatively, D is TRBD1 (6 bases). Material: blood. CDR3 protein: CASSPGASSYEQYF. The CDR3 region has the DNA TGTGCCAGCAGCCCAGGGGCTAGCTCCTACGAGCAGTACTTC.